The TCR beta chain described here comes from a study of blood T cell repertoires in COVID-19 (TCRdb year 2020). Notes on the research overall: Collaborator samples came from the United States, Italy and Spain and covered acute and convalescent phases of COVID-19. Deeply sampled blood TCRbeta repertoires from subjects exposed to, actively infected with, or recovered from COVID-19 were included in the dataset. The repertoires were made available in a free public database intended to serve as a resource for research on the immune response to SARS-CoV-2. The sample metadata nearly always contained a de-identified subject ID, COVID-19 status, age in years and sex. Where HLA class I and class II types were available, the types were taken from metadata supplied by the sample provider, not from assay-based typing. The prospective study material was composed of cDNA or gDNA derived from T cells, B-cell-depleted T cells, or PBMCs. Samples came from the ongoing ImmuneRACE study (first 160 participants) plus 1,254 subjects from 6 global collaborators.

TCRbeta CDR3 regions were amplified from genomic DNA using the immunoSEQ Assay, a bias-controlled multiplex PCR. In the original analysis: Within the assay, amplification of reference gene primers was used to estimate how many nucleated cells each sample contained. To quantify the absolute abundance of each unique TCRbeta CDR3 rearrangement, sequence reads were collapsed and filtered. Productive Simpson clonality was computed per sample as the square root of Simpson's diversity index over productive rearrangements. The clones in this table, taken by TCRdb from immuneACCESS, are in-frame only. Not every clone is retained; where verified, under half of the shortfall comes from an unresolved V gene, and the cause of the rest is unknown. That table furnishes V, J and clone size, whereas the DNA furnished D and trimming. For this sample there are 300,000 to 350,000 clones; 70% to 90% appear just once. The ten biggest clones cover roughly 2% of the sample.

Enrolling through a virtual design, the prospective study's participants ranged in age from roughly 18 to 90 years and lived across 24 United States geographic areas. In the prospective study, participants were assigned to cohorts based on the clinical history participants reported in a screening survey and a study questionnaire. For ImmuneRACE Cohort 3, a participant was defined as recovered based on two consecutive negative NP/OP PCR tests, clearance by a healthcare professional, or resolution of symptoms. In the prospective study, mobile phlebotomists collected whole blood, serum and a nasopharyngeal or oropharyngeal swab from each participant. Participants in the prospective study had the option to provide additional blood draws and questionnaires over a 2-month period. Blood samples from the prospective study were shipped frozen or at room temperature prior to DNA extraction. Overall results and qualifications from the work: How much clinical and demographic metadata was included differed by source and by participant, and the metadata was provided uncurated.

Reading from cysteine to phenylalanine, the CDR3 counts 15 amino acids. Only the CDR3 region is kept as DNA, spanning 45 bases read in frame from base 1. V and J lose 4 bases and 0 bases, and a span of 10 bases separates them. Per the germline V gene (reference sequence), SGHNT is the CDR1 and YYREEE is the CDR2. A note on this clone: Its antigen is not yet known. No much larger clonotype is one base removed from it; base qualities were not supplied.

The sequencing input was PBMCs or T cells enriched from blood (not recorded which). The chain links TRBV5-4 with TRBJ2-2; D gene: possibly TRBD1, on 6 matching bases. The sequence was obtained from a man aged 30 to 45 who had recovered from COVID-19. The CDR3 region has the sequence CASSRGHTNTGELFF. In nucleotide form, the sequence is TGTGCCAGCAGCCGGGGACACACGAACACCGGGGAGCTGTTTTTT.